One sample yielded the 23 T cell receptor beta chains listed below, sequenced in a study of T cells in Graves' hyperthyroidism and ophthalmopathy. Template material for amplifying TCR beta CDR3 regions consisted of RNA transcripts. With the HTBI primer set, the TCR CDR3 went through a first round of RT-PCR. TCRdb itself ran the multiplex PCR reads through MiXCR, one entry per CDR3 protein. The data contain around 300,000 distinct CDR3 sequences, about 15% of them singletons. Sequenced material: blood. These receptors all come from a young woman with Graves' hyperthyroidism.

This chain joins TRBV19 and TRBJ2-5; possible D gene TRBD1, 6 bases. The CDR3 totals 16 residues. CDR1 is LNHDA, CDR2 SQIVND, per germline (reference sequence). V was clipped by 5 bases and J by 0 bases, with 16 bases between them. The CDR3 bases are TGTGCCAGTAGTCAGGGGCTAGGACAAAACCAAGAGACCCAGTACTTC. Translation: CASSQGLGQNQETQYF.

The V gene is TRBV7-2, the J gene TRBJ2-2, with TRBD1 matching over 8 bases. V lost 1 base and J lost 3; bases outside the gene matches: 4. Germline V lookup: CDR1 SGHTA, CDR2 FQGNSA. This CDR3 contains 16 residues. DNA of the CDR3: TGTGCCAGCAGCTTAGGGACAGGGACGCACACCGGGGAGCTGTTTTTT. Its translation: CASSLGTGTHTGELFF. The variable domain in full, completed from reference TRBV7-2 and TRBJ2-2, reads GAGVSQSPSNKVTEKGKDVELRCDPISGHTALYWYRQSLGQGLEFLIYFQGNSAPDKSGLPSDRFSAERTGGSVSTLTIQRTQQEDSAVYLCASSLGTGTHTGELFFGEGSRLTVL.

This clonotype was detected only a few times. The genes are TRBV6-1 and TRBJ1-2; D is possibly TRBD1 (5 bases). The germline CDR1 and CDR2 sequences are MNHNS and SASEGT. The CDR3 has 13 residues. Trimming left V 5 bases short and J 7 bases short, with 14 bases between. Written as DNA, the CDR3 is TGTGCCAGCAGTTATGAATGGGGCAGTGGCTACACCTTC. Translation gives CASSYEWGSGYTF.

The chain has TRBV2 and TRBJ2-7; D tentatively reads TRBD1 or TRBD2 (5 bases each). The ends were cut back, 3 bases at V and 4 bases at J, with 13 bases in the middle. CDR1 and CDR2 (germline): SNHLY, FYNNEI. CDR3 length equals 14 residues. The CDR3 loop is CASSEVVGPYEQYF. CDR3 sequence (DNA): TGTGCCAGCAGTGAGGTGGTGGGACCTTACGAGCAGTACTTC.

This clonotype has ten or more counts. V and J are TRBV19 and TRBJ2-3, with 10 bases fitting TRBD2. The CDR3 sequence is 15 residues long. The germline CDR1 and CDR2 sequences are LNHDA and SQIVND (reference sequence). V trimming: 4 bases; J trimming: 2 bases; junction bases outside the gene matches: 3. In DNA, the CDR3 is TGTGCCAGTAGTACCGGGACTAGCGACACAGATACGCAGTATTTT. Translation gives CASSTGTSDTDTQYF.

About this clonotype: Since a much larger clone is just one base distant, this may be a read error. In DNA, the CDR3 is TGTGCCAGCACCGGGAGCAGGAGAAGGGGGCAGTACTTC. Its translation: CASTGSRRRGQYF. The genes are TRBV6-1 and TRBJ2-1; possible D gene TRBD2, 6 bases. The J call may be incorrect, as the DNA end agrees better with TRBJ2-7. The CDR3 totals 13 residues. The germline V gene encodes CDR1 MNHNS and CDR2 SASEGT.

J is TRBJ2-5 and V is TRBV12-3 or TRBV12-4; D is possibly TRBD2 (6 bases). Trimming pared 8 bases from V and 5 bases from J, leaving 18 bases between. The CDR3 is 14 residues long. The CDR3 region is CASYKGRGTETQYF. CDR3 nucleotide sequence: TGTGCCAGCTATAAGGGTCGGGGGACGGAGACCCAGTACTTC.

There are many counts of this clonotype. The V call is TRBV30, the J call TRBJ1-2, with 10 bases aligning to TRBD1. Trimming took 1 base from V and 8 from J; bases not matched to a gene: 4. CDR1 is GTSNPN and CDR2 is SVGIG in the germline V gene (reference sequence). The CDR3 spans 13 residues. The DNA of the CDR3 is TGTGCCTGGAGTGAGGGACAGGGGCAAGGCTACACCTTC. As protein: CAWSEGQGQGYTF. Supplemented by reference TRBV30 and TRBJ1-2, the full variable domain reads SQTIHQWPATLVQPVGSPLSLECTVEGTSNPNLYWYRQAAGRGLQLLFYSVGIGQISSEVPQNLSASRPQDRQFILSSKKLLLSDSGFYLCAWSEGQGQGYTFGSGTRLTVV.

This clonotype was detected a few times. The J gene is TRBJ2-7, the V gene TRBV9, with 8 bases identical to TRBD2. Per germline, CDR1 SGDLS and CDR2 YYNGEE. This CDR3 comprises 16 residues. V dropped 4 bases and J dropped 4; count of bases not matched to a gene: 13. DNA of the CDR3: TGTGCCAGCAGCCCAGGAACGGGAGGGCCGGTGTACGAGCAGTACTTC. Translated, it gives CASSPGTGGPVYEQYF.

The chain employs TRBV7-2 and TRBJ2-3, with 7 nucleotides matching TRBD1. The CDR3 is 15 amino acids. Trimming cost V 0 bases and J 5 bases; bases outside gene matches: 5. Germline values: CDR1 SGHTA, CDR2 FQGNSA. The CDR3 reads CASSLALRQGDTQYF. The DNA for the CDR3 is TGTGCCAGCAGCTTAGCGCTGCGACAGGGAGATACGCAGTATTTT.

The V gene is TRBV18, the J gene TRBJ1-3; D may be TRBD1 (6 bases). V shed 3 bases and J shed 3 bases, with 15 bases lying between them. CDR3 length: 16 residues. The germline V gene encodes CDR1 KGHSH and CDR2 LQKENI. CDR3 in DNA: TGTGCCAGCTCACCCCGGGCCAGGGGAGTTGGAAACACCATATATTTT. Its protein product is CASSPRARGVGNTIYF.

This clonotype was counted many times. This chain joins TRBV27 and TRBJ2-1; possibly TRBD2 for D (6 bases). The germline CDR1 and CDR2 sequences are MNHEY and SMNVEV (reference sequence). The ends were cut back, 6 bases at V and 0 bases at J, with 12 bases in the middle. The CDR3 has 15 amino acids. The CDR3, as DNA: TGTGCCAGCAGCCGGGGACTCAGCTCCTACAATGAGCAGTTCTTC. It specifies CASSRGLSSYNEQFF.

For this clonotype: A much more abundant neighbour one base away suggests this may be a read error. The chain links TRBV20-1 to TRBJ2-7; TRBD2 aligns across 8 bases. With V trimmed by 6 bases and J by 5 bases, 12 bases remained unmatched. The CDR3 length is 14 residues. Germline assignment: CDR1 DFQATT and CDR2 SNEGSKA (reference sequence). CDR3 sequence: CSAVPAGEGNEQYF. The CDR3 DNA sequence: TGCAGTGCGGTACCAGCGGGAGAGGGCAACGAGCAGTACTTC.

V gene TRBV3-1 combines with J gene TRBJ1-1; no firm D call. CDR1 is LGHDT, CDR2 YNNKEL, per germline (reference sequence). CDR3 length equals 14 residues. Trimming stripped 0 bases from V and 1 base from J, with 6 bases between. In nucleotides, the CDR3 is TGTGCCAGCAGCCAAGAGGGGAGGAACACTGAAGCTTTCTTT. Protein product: CASSQEGRNTEAFF.

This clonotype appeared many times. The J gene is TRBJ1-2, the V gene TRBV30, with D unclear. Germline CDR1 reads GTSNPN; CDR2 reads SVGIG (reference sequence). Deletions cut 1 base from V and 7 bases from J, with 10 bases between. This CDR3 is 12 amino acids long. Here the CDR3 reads CAWSAPTSGYTF. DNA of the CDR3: TGTGCCTGGAGTGCCCCCACAAGTGGCTACACCTTC.

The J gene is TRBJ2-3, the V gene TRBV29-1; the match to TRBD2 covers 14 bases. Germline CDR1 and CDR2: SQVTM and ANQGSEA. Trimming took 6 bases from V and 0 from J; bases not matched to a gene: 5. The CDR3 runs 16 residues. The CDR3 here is CSVVGLAGESTDTQYF. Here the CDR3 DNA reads TGCAGCGTGGTGGGACTAGCGGGAGAAAGCACAGATACGCAGTATTTT.

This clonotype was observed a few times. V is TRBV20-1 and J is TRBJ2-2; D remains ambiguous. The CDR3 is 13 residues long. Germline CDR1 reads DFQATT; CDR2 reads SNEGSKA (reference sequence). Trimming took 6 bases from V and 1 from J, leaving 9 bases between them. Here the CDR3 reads CSAATWNTGELFF. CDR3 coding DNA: TGCAGTGCCGCAACTTGGAACACCGGGGAGCTGTTTTTT.

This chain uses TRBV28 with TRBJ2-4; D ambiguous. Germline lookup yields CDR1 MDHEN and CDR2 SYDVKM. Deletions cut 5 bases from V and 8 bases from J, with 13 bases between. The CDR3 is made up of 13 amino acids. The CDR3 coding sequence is TGTGCCAGCAGTCCCGACCTGTGGGACATTCAGTACTTC. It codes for CASSPDLWDIQYF.

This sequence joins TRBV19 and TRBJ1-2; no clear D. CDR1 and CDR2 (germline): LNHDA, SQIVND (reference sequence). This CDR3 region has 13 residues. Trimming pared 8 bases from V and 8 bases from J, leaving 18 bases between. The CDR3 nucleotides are TGTGCCAGTCAGGAGGAACTGGTTGGCGGCTACACCTTC. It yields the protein CASQEELVGGYTF.

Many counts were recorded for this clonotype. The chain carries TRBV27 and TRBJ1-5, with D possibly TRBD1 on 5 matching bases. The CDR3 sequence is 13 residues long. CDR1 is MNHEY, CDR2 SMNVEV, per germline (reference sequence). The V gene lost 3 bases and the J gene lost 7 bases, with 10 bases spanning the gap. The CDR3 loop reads CASSFGGKQPQHF. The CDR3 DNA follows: TGTGCCAGCAGTTTTGGGGGGAAACAGCCCCAGCATTTT.

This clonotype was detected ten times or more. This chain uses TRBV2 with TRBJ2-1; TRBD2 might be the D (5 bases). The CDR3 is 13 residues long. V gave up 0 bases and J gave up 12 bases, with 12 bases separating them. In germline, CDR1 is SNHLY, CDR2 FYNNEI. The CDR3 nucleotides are TGTGCCAGCAGTGAAGCGCCGAGGGTTGGGCAGTTCTTC. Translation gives CASSEAPRVGQFF.

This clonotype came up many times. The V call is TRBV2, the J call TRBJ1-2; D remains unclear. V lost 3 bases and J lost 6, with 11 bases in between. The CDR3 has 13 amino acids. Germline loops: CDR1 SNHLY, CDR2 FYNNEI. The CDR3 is CASSDVGADGYTF. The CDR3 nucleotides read TGTGCCAGCAGTGACGTGGGCGCGGATGGCTACACCTTC.

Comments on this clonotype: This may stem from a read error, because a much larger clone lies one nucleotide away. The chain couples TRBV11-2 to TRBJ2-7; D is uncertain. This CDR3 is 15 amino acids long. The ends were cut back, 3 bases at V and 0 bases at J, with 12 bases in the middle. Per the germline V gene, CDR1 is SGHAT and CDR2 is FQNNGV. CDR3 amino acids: CASSFSPSDSYEQYF. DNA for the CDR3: TGTGCCAGCAGCTTTTCTCCCTCAGACTCCTACGAGCAGTACTTC.